This T cell receptor beta chain was sequenced in a study of post-analysis software for immune sequencing data (dated by TCRdb to the mid-2010s). Notes on the research overall: Relapsing-remitting, secondary progressive and progressive-relapsing multiple sclerosis were recorded as disease courses, and subtype annotation was lacking for some patients. The patient repertoires were set against 11 previously published healthy control repertoires from donors whose ages ranged from about 6 to 27 years. A subset of samples was prepared in parallel using single-end sample barcoding, then pooled and co-amplified after Illumina adapter ligation.

A word on this clonotype: The target of this receptor is not known. No qualities accompany the bases; no much larger clone lies one base away.

The library relied on PCR. For sequencing, an Illumina HiSeq 2500 was employed. To reduce PCR and sequencing biases, unique molecular identifiers were incorporated into the TCR beta cDNA libraries. Approximately 500,000 cDNA molecules were obtained per 1 to 10 million input T cells, so each molecule approximated one T cell. The patient libraries were prepared and sequenced using the same protocol as the earlier healthy control dataset. Within a given batch, samples were prepared together, multiplexed and sequenced on the same HiSeq lane. Under the source paper's analysis protocol: MIGEC handled the raw barcoded reads, throwing out single-read molecular identifier groups before consensus assembly and CDR3 extraction. Clonotype tables were post-analysed with VDJtools, normalizing diversity by down-sampling all datasets to the smallest sample size. Repertoire overlap clustering matched CDR3 amino acid but not nucleotide sequences to correct batch-related cross-sample contamination. Starting from the raw public reads, TCRdb applied fastp trimming at Q25, assembled clones with MiXCR and retained in-frame beta chains. Here each entry gathers all rows of one CDR3 protein and keeps the most common genes and DNA. The V and J calls and clone size are TCRdb's, not the authors'. This sample holds about 540,000 distinct CDR3 sequences; 30% to 40% were observed only once. 4.5% to 7.5% of the sample is taken by the ten largest.

The junction shows trimming of 4 bases on V and 2 bases on J, plus 4 bases between the germline ends. From its cysteine to its phenylalanine, the CDR3 spans 11 amino acids. Of the read, only the CDR3 DNA is kept; its 33 bases are in frame from base 1. From the germline V gene, CDR1 is SGHTS and CDR2 is YDEGEE. Study-level results and caveats: A handful of TRBV segments, including TRBV5-6, TRBV5-1 and TRBV20-1, were significantly more frequent in patients than controls. The multiple sclerosis patient group was slightly younger than the control group. Significantly lower normalized Chao1 diversity was found in multiple sclerosis patients than in controls, suggesting substantial peripheral T-cell clonal expansion. When samples were clustered directly using the F measure, samples prepared in the same batch co-clustered strongly, which prompted a batch-effect correction.

To demonstrate the VDJtools post-analysis software, TCR beta repertoires were profiled from the peripheral blood of some 12 young patients with multiple sclerosis. The multiple sclerosis patients were children and adolescents between 6 and 15 years of age. This sequence originates from a girl younger than 18 with multiple sclerosis. The sequenced material came from blood. The chain is encoded by TRBV5-8 joined to TRBJ2-7, with the D gene call left open. The nucleotide sequence reads as follows: TGTGCCAGCAGCATCACCTACGAGCAGTACTTC. Its protein is CASSITYEQYF.